This paragraph reports one T cell receptor beta chain. Its antigen is currently unknown. The CDR3 runs 14 residues. CDR1 is KGHSH, CDR2 LQKENI, per germline. V was cut by 2 bases and J by 8 bases, with 15 bases left in between. This specimen comes from a study of cytomegalovirus exposure and HLA in healthy donors. Study-level results: Among the most significant clusters, several appeared linked to common viral pathogens in a later analysis. According to an earlier analysis, most TCR beta V segments yielded productive rearrangements about 90% or about 30% of the time.

PCR amplification relied on 60 Vbeta primers (plus 13 Jbeta primers). Method: immunoSEQ multiplex PCR; TCRdb's copy keeps in-frame clones and lacks some. The sample consists of more than 130,000 clones, 75% to 80% of them appearing once. V is TRBV18 and J is TRBJ1-2; D not resolved. The sequenced sample consisted of PBMCs. This TCR derives from a woman between 50 and 59 years old in good health and CMV-seronegative. This chain's CDR3 is CASSPVQLPGGYTF. The CDR3 nucleotides read TGTGCCAGCTCACCAGTTCAGTTGCCGGGAGGCTACACCTTC.